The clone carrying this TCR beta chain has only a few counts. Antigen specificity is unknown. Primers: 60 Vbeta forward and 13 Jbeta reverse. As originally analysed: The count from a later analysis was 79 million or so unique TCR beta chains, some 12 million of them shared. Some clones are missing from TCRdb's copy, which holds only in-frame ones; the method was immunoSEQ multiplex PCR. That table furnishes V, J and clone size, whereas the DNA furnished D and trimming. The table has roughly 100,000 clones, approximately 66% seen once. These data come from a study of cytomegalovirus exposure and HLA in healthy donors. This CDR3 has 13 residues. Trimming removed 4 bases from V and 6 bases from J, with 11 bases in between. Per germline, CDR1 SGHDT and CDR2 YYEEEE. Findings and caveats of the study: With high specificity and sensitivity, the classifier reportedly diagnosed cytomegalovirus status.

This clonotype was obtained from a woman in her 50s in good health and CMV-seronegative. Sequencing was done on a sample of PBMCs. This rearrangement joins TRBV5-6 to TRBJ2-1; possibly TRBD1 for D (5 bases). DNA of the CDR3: TGTGCCAGCAGCACAGACAGCCTCAATGAGCAGTTCTTC. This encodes CASSTDSLNEQFF.